These 9 T cell receptor beta chains were all obtained from the same sample, sequenced in a study of T cell responses to AZD1222 COVID-19 vaccine. Sequencing used immunoSEQ multiplex PCR; TCRdb keeps in-frame clones, though not all of them. This table lists over 130,000 clones. The sequencing sample was made of peripheral blood. The receptor set was obtained from an adult in good health.

This chain links TRBV19 with TRBJ1-5; possibly TRBD1 for D (5 bases). CDR1 and CDR2 (germline): LNHDA, SQIVND (reference sequence). The CDR3 has 16 residues. V gave up 7 bases and J gave up 4 bases, with 20 bases separating them. The CDR3 region has the DNA TGTGCCAGTAAATACACCGGGGGGAGAGCAAATCAGCCCCAGCATTTT. Translated, it gives CASKYTGGRANQPQHF.

The chain is built from TRBV20-1 and TRBJ1-2; D is undetermined. Trimming removed 3 bases from V and 7 bases from J, with 24 bases in between. Germline lookup yields CDR1 DFQATT and CDR2 SNEGSKA (reference sequence). The CDR3 sequence is 16 residues long. The CDR3 region has the DNA TGCAGTGCTAGTGCGAACCTCCAGGTTCACTCAAGTGGCTACACCTTC. Translating gives CSASANLQVHSSGYTF.

V and J are TRBV3-1 (or the pseudogene TRBV3-2) and TRBJ2-7; unclear D gene. There are 15 residues in the CDR3. V was shortened by 2 bases and J by 2 bases, with 13 bases between the two germline ends. CDR1 is LGHDT and CDR2 is YNNKEL in the germline V gene (reference sequence). The CDR3 loop is CASSQSFLSAYEQYF. In DNA form, the CDR3 reads TGTGCCAGCAGCCAAAGTTTCCTCTCCGCCTACGAGCAGTACTTC.

This chain joins TRBV18 and TRBJ1-5; 10 positions match TRBD1. V lost 5 bases and J lost 7; bases outside the gene matches: 5. The CDR3 is made up of 14 amino acids. Looked up from germline, CDR1 is KGHSH and CDR2 is LQKENI. DNA of the CDR3: TGTGCCAGCTCAGAGACAGGGGGCAGCCAGCCCCAGCATTTT. It codes for CASSETGGSQPQHF.

The rearrangement uses TRBV29-1 and TRBJ1-5; tentatively, D is TRBD1 (5 bases). Germline V gene sequence: CDR1 SQVTM, CDR2 ANQGSEA. This CDR3 region has 13 residues. V was cut by 4 bases and J by 3 bases, with 10 bases left in between. The CDR3 DNA reads as TGCAGCGTTGGTCAGGGTTACAATCAGCCCCAGCATTTT. This sequence encodes CSVGQGYNQPQHF. The full variable domain, completed using reference TRBV29-1 and TRBJ1-5, is SAVISQKPSRDICQRGTSLTIQCQVDSQVTMMFWYRQQPGQSLTLIATANQGSEATYESGFVIDKFPISRPNLTFSTLTVSNMSPEDSSIYLCSVGQGYNQPQHFGDGTRLSIL.

The chain is built from TRBV10-3 and TRBJ2-7, with 8 bases fitting TRBD1. Unmatched junction bases numbered 2, after V lost 8 bases and J lost 2 bases. CDR1 and CDR2 from the germline V gene are ENHRY and SYGVKD. The CDR3 extends over 12 amino acids. The CDR3 coding sequence is TGTGCCATCGGGGACAGGACCTACGAGCAGTACTTC. Translating gives CAIGDRTYEQYF.

The chain is built from TRBV19 and TRBJ2-7, with D tentatively TRBD2 (5 bases). The CDR3 has 14 residues. The V and J ends lost 5 bases and 7 bases respectively, with 18 bases between them. The V gene's germline CDR1 is LNHDA and CDR2 SQIVND (reference sequence). This CDR3 is CASSARRGSGEQYF. The CDR3, as DNA: TGTGCCAGTAGTGCACGACGGGGATCGGGGGAGCAGTACTTC.

The chain couples TRBV18 to TRBJ1-1; 9 positions agree with TRBD1. Germline values: CDR1 KGHSH, CDR2 LQKENI. The ends lost 3 bases at V and 1 base at J; junction bases unmatched: 3. CDR3 length equals 15 residues. The CDR3 spells CASSPDRGSNTEAFF. For the CDR3, the DNA is TGTGCCAGCTCACCCGACAGGGGGTCGAACACTGAAGCTTTCTTT.

The gene calls are TRBV29-1 and TRBJ1-4; D is unresolved. The V end was cut by 6 bases, the J end by 5 bases, with 13 bases between. The V gene's germline CDR1 is SQVTM and CDR2 ANQGSEA. The CDR3 sequence is 13 residues long. The CDR3 DNA reads TGCAGCGTATCACTGGTACCGAATGAAAAACTGTTTTTT. Protein product: CSVSLVPNEKLFF.